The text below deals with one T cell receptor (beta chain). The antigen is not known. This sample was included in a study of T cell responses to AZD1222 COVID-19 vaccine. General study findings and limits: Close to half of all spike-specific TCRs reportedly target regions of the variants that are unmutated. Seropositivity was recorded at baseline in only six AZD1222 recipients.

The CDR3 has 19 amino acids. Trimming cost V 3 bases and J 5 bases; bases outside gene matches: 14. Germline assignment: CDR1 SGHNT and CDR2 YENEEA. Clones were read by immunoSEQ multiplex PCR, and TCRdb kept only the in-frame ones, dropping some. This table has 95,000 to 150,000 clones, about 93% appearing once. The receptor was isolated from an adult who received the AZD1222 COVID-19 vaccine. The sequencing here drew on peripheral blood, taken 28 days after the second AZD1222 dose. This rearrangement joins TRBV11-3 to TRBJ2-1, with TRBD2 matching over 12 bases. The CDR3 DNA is TGTGCCAGCAGCTTGCGCACGGGGACTAGCGGGCGACTAAACAATGAGCAGTTCTTC. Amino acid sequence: CASSLRTGTSGRLNNEQFF.